The sequence of this T cell receptor beta chain was determined in a study of cytomegalovirus exposure and HLA in healthy donors. Study at large: The approximately 110 validation repertoires and the 650 to 850 first-cohort repertoires shared a platform, a later analysis reported. Study-wide points: There were around 160 TCR beta chains listed as cytomegalovirus-associated. Testing in vitro showed a few CMV-associated chains specific for CMV antigens.

As regards this clone: What it binds is not known.

The donors were part of the validation cohort of some 120 subjects. That cohort was separate from the first cohort, which comprised some 670 subjects. The table came from immunoSEQ multiplex PCR; TCRdb's copy has only in-frame clones and leaves some out. The sample yields 55,000 to 75,000 clones, approximately 94% seen once. V dropped 4 bases and J dropped 2 bases, with 9 bases sitting between them. The CDR3 consists of 13 residues. Germline CDR1 reads MNHEY; CDR2 reads SMNVEV (reference sequence). The clonotype was recovered from a man between 18 and 29 years old in good health and CMV-seropositive. The chain carries TRBV27 and TRBJ2-7, with a tentative D call TRBD1 (6 bases). The sequenced sample was PBMCs. CDR3 region: CASSYRAPYEQYF. The CDR3 DNA reads TGTGCCAGCAGTTACAGGGCCCCCTACGAGCAGTACTTC.